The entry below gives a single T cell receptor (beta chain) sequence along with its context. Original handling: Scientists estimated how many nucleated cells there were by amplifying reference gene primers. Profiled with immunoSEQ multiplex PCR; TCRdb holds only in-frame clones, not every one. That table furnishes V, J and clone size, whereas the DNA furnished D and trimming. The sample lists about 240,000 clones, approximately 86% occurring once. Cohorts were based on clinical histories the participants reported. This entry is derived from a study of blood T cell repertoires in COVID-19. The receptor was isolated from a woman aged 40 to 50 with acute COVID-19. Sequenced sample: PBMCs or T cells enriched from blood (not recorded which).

The CDR3 DNA reads as TGTGCCAGCAGCTTAGGAGGACAAAACACTGAAGCTTTCTTT. The encoded protein is CASSLGGQNTEAFF. The genes are TRBV7-9 and TRBJ1-1; D possibly corresponds to TRBD1 (5 bases). The CDR3 is 14 amino acids. Trimming removed 1 base from V and 2 bases from J, with 8 bases in between. Per germline, CDR1 SEHNR and CDR2 FQNEAQ (reference sequence).